These 25 T cell receptor beta chains came from one sample sequenced in a study of T cells in Graves' hyperthyroidism and ophthalmopathy. The investigators amplified TCR beta CDR3 regions from RNA transcripts. Carried out on the TCR CDR3, a first-round RT-PCR used the HTBI primer set. One entry per CDR3 protein, called by TCRdb with MiXCR from the multiplex PCR reads. The sample lists around 560,000 distinct CDR3 sequences, approximately 15% occurring once. Sequencing input: blood. These receptors all stem from a woman between 18 and 29 years old with Graves' hyperthyroidism.

The CDR3 loop reads CASSPRDLIYEQYF. The CDR3 DNA is TGTGCCAGCAGTCCCCGGGACTTGATCTACGAGCAGTACTTC. The chain joins TRBV7-8 to TRBJ2-7; TRBD2 might be the D (6 bases). Trimming removed 6 bases from V and 3 bases from J, with 15 bases in between. The CDR3 loop spans 14 amino acids. From germline, CDR1 is SGHVS and CDR2 FQNEAQ.

This clonotype was detected many times. This chain links TRBV2 with TRBJ1-1; perhaps TRBD1 as D (5 bases). V lost 8 bases, J lost 1 base, and 11 bases lay in between. The germline V gene has CDR1 SNHLY and CDR2 FYNNEI. The CDR3 is made up of 13 amino acids. The DNA for the CDR3 is TGTGCCAGCGGGGGGAGGACGAACACTGAAGCTTTCTTT. It specifies CASGGRTNTEAFF.

This clonotype was picked up many times. The chain carries TRBV3-1 and TRBJ1-5, with D possibly TRBD1 on 5 matching bases. The ends were cut back, 5 bases at V and 2 bases at J, with 13 bases in the middle. The CDR3 sequence is 15 residues long. The germline gives CDR1 LGHDT, CDR2 YNNKEL (reference sequence). The CDR3 coding sequence is TGTGCCAGCAGCAGGACCCCGGGGGGCAATCAGCCCCAGCATTTT. Translating gives CASSRTPGGNQPQHF.

This clonotype came up a few times. The gene calls are TRBV11-2 and TRBJ1-1; possible D gene TRBD1, 5 bases. CDR1 is SGHAT and CDR2 is FQNNGV in the germline V gene. CDR3 length: 15 residues. V lost 5 bases, J lost 8 bases, and 21 bases lay in between. CDR3 sequence (DNA): TGTGCCAGCAGCCGAACGGGACGGCCGCTGGAAGAAGCTTTCTTT. Amino acid sequence: CASSRTGRPLEEAFF.

In its sample, this clonotype was seen many times. The chain uses TRBV2 and TRBJ2-1; unclear D gene. CDR3 length equals 13 residues. Germline V gene sequence: CDR1 SNHLY, CDR2 FYNNEI. V lost 7 bases to trimming and J lost 6 bases, with 13 bases between them. The CDR3 bases are TGTGCCAGCACCCCTGACGACCCCAATGAGCAGTTCTTC. It encodes CASTPDDPNEQFF.

This clonotype showed up just a few times. V usage is TRBV12-3 or TRBV12-4 and J usage is TRBJ2-1; D might be TRBD2 (6 bases). The CDR3 length is 17 residues. Trimming cost V 1 base and J 0 bases, with 13 bases left between them. CDR3 bases: TGTGCCAGCAGTTTAGTAGGGACTGGCTTCTCCTACAATGAGCAGTTCTTC. As protein: CASSLVGTGFSYNEQFF.

V gene TRBV7-6 combines with J gene TRBJ1-5, with 10 bases fitting TRBD1. The V and J ends lost 5 bases and 7 bases, in that order; junction bases with no gene match: 14. Per germline, CDR1 SGHVS and CDR2 FNYEAQ. This CDR3 has 17 amino acids. CDR3 coding DNA: TGTGCCAGCAGCCGCGGTTCGGGACAGGGGCGAAAACAGCCCCAGCATTTT. Its protein product is CASSRGSGQGRKQPQHF.

The chain recombines TRBV4-1 with TRBJ1-3; TRBD1 might be the D (6 bases). From germline, CDR1 is MGHRA and CDR2 YSYEKL. The V and J ends lost 1 base and 9 bases respectively, with 13 bases between them. This CDR3 spans 14 amino acids. The CDR3 DNA reads as TGCGCCAGCAGCCAAGGGTTCGGGGGCGGCACCATATATTTT. This encodes CASSQGFGGGTIYF.

This clonotype came up many times. The chain combines TRBV13 with TRBJ2-3, with 11 bases fitting TRBD2. The trim removed 1 base at V and 6 bases at J, leaving 9 bases unmatched. There are 17 residues in the CDR3. Germline CDR1 is PRHDT and CDR2 is FYEKMQ (reference sequence). CDR3 sequence reads: CASSLVSSGGPQDTQYF. In DNA, the CDR3 is TGTGCCAGCAGCTTAGTGTCTAGCGGGGGGCCCCAGGATACGCAGTATTTT.

This clonotype appeared many times. The chain recombines TRBV7-2 with TRBJ1-1, with D unclear. Trimming left V 0 bases short and J 10 bases short, with 12 bases between. This CDR3 is built from 13 residues. The germline CDR1 and CDR2 sequences are SGHTA and FQGNSA. CDR3 coding DNA: TGTGCCAGCAGCTTAGCCCAAGGGAGGTCAGCTTTCTTT. This sequence encodes CASSLAQGRSAFF.

Turning to this clonotype: Its ends do not fully match the called genes, so a read error is possible. The chain has TRBV6-1 and TRBJ1-6, with D possibly TRBD1 on 5 matching bases. Germline V lookup: CDR1 MNHNS, CDR2 SASEGT. The CDR3 has 14 amino acids. The CDR3 region is CASSTTAINSPPHF. CDR3 coding DNA: TGTGCCAGCAGTACGACAGCAATTAATTCACCCCCCCACTTT.

In its sample, this clonotype was seen a few times. The rearrangement joins TRBV6-5 to TRBJ1-5; possibly TRBD1 for D (5 bases). Germline V gene sequence: CDR1 MNHEY, CDR2 SVGAGI. This CDR3 contains 16 residues. Trimming cost V 2 bases and J 0 bases, with 11 bases left between them. The CDR3 DNA reads as TGTGCCAGCAGTTACCGGAGGGGTTCTAGCAATCAGCCCCAGCATTTT. This translates into CASSYRRGSSNQPQHF.

The chain carries TRBV7-9 and TRBJ2-1, with TRBD2 matching over 11 bases. The CDR3 has 16 amino acids. V shed 3 bases and J 8 bases; nucleotides not matched to a gene: 9. Per the germline V gene, CDR1 is SEHNR and CDR2 is FQNEAQ (reference sequence). This chain's CDR3 is CASSLETSGKKYEQFF. DNA of the CDR3: TGTGCCAGCAGCTTGGAGACTAGCGGGAAAAAATATGAGCAGTTCTTC. Using reference TRBV7-9 and TRBJ2-1 for the parts outside the CDR3, the full variable domain is DTGVSQNPRHKITKRGQNVTFRCDPISEHNRLYWYRQTLGQGPEFLTYFQNEAQLEKSRLLSDRFSAERPKGSFSTLEIQRTEQGDSAMYLCASSLETSGKKYEQFFGPGTRLTVL.

This clonotype was counted only a few times. The chain has TRBV12-3 or TRBV12-4 and TRBJ1-4; D not resolved. Trimming removed 6 bases from V and 3 bases from J, with 14 bases in between. This CDR3 is built from 15 residues. CDR3 bases: TGTGCCAGCAGCCCAGGCGCACAGTCTAATGAAAAACTGTTTTTT. Protein sequence: CASSPGAQSNEKLFF.

This clonotype came up many times. The chain carries TRBV13 and TRBJ2-5, with D perhaps given as TRBD1 or TRBD2 (5 bases each). This CDR3 region has 13 residues. Germline assignment: CDR1 PRHDT and CDR2 FYEKMQ (reference sequence). Between the trimmed V and J ends, which lost 2 bases and 5 bases, there was a span of 9 bases. The CDR3 sequence: CASSLWGTETQYF. In nucleotides, the CDR3 is TGTGCCAGCAGCTTATGGGGGACGGAGACCCAGTACTTC.

This clonotype was counted ten times or more. The CDR3 coding sequence is TGTGCCAGCACCCCGGGACAGGGGATCAATCAGCCCCAGCATTTT. It yields the protein CASTPGQGINQPQHF. V and J are TRBV28 and TRBJ1-5; 10 nucleotides line up with TRBD1. The CDR3 sequence is 15 residues long. With 7 bases clipped from V and 3 bases from J, the junction kept 6 bases outside the gene matches. Germline V gene lookup returns CDR1 MDHEN and CDR2 SYDVKM.

This clonotype was counted many times. The chain uses TRBV12-3 or TRBV12-4 and TRBJ1-4, with D possibly TRBD1 on 6 matching bases. V gave up 5 bases and J gave up 8 bases, with 15 bases separating them. The CDR3 is 14 residues long. In DNA form, the CDR3 reads TGTGCCAGCAGTCTACAGGGTGGTATAGAAAAACTGTTTTTT. Its protein is CASSLQGGIEKLFF.

At least ten counts were recorded for this clonotype. The chain uses TRBV7-2 and TRBJ2-6; 7 nucleotides agree with TRBD2. Germline CDR1 SGHTA, CDR2 FQGNSA. V dropped 0 bases and J dropped 0; count of bases not matched to a gene: 5. The CDR3 runs to 18 residues. CDR3 loop: CASSLAAGRGSGANVLTF. The CDR3 nucleotides are TGTGCCAGCAGCTTAGCGGCAGGGAGGGGCTCTGGGGCCAACGTCCTGACTTTC. Together with reference TRBV7-2 and TRBJ2-6, the CDR3 gives the full variable domain: GAGVSQSPSNKVTEKGKDVELRCDPISGHTALYWYRQSLGQGLEFLIYFQGNSAPDKSGLPSDRFSAERTGGSVSTLTIQRTQQEDSAVYLCASSLAAGRGSGANVLTFGAGSRLTVL.

This clonotype occurred once. V gene TRBV28 combines with J gene TRBJ2-1; 8 nucleotides agree with TRBD1. The CDR3 spans 13 residues. With 2 bases clipped from V and 15 bases from J, the junction kept 9 bases outside the gene matches. CDR1 and CDR2 (germline): MDHEN, SYDVKM. CDR3 loop: CASSLIPGGEVFF. CDR3 DNA sequence: TGTGCCAGCAGTTTAATCCCAGGGGGCGAGGTGTTCTTC.

This clonotype was observed at least ten times. The rearrangement links TRBV6-1 to TRBJ2-1, with D maybe TRBD2 (6 bases). CDR1 is MNHNS, CDR2 SASEGT, per germline. This CDR3 comprises 15 residues. V lost 5 bases, J lost 7 bases, and 18 bases lay in between. The CDR3 region has the DNA TGTGCCAGCAGTTTGACGGAGTTTGGGGGGAATGAGCAGTTCTTC. It encodes CASSLTEFGGNEQFF.

The rearrangement joins TRBV27 to TRBJ2-7; D is unclear. Germline V gene lookup returns CDR1 MNHEY and CDR2 SMNVEV (reference sequence). There are 14 residues in the CDR3. V gave up 5 bases and J gave up 4 bases, with 15 bases separating them. This CDR3 reads CASSPHRLKYEQYF. The CDR3 nucleotides are TGTGCCAGCAGTCCCCACCGTTTAAAGTACGAGCAGTACTTC.

With respect to this clonotype: One end of the junction varies from germline; a read error may be responsible. This sequence joins TRBV11-3 and TRBJ2-2; 8 positions match TRBD1. CDR3 size: 15 residues. Germline CDR1 and CDR2: SGHNT and YENEEA. The CDR3 protein is CASSQDQGAPGELFF. CDR3 coding DNA: TGCGCCAGCAGCCAAGATCAGGGGGCACCCGGGGAGCTGTTTTTT.

DNA of the CDR3: TGCGCCAGCAGCTTAGGCGGGGGAGATGGCTACACCTTC. Amino acids: CASSLGGGDGYTF. The V call is TRBV5-1, the J call TRBJ1-2; a weak D match, TRBD1 (5 bases). V gave up 2 bases and J gave up 6 bases, with 11 bases separating them. The germline V gene has CDR1 SGHRS and CDR2 YFSETQ. This CDR3 spans 13 amino acids. Looking up the rest from reference TRBV5-1 and TRBJ1-2 gives the full variable domain: KAGVTQTPRYLIKTRGQQVTLSCSPISGHRSVSWYQQTPGQGLQFLFEYFSETQRNKGNFPGRFSGRQFSNSRSEMNVSTLELGDSALYLCASSLGGGDGYTFGSGTRLTVV.

This clonotype appeared a few times. As the CDR3 is not closed by the conserved phenylalanine or tryptophan, this likely results from a read error. The V call is TRBV2, the J call TRBJ2-2; 7 bases match TRBD1. The V gene end was trimmed by 6 bases and the J gene end by 4 bases; junction bases not matched to a gene: 5. The CDR3 runs 14 residues. Germline assignment: CDR1 SNHLY and CDR2 FYNNEI. The CDR3 loop reads CASSEQGITGELFL. In DNA form, the CDR3 reads TGTGCCAGCAGCGAACAGGGGATCACCGGGGAGCTGTTTCTT.

The chain links TRBV7-9 to TRBJ2-5; D ambiguous. Trimming removed 2 bases at V and 4 bases at J, with 11 bases between. CDR1 is SEHNR, CDR2 FQNEAQ, per germline (reference sequence). The CDR3 sequence is 14 residues long. DNA for the CDR3: TGTGCCAGCAGCTTACCGGCGTTTCGAGAGACCCAGTACTTC. It codes for CASSLPAFRETQYF.